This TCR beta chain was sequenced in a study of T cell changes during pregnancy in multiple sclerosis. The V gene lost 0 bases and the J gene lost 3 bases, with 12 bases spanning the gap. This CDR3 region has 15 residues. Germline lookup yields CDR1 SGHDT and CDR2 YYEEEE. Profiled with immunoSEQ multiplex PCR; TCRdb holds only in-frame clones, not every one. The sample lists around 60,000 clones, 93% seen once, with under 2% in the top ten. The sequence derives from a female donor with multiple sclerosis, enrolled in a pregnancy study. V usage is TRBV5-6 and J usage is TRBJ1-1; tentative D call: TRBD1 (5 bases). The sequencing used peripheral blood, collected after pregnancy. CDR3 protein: CASSLGQGRDTEAFF. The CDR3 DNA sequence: TGTGCCAGCAGCTTGGGGCAGGGCCGGGACACTGAAGCTTTCTTT. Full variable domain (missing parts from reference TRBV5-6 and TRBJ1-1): DAGVTQSPTHLIKTRGQQVTLRCSPKSGHDTVSWYQQALGQGPQFIFQYYEEEERQRGNFPDRFSGHQFPNYSSELNVNALLLGDSALYLCASSLGQGRDTEAFFGQGTRLTVV.